Presented here are 10 T cell receptor beta chains from one specimen sequenced in a study of blood T cell repertoires in COVID-19. TCRdb's copy holds only in-frame clones and misses some; the assay was immunoSEQ multiplex PCR. The sample includes roughly 190,000 clones, roughly nine tenths of them seen just once. The sample was PBMCs or T cells enriched from blood (not recorded which). These receptors all stem from a woman in her 40s in a cohort exposed to, infected with or recovered from COVID-19 (not recorded which).

The genes are TRBV11-2 and TRBJ1-2, with D maybe TRBD1 (5 bases). Trimming cost V 0 bases and J 8 bases, with 13 bases left between them. CDR1 SGHAT and CDR2 FQNNGV come from the germline V gene. The CDR3 is 14 residues long. The CDR3 protein is CASSLDRGEGGYTF. As DNA, the CDR3 is TGTGCCAGCAGCTTAGATCGGGGGGAAGGAGGCTACACCTTC.

The gene calls are TRBV28 and TRBJ2-7, with D possibly being TRBD2 (6 bases). Trimming stripped 4 bases from V and 7 bases from J, with 17 bases between. Germline CDR1 is MDHEN and CDR2 is SYDVKM. The CDR3 loop spans 14 amino acids. This CDR3 is CASSWGGTDREQYF. Written as DNA, the CDR3 is TGTGCCAGCAGTTGGGGCGGGACGGATCGGGAGCAGTACTTC. Full variable domain (missing parts from reference TRBV28 and TRBJ2-7): DVKVTQSSRYLVKRTGEKVFLECVQDMDHENMFWYRQDPGLGLRLIYFSYDVKMKEKGDIPEGYSVSREKKERFSLILESASTNQTSMYLCASSWGGTDREQYFGPGTRLTVT.

The chain combines TRBV5-8 with TRBJ2-2; 8 bases map to TRBD1. The CDR3 spans 16 residues. The J segment lost 4 bases and the V segment lost 3 bases, leaving 8 bases of the junction unmatched. Germline V lookup: CDR1 SGHTS, CDR2 YDEGEE. The CDR3 protein is CASSYLTGDRTGELFF. The CDR3 nucleotides are TGTGCCAGCAGCTATTTGACAGGGGACCGCACCGGGGAGCTGTTTTTT.

This chain links TRBV19 with TRBJ1-2, with TRBD1 matching 9 bases. The CDR3 spans 15 residues. Trimming took 0 bases from V and 8 from J; bases not matched to a gene: 7. Germline CDR1 reads LNHDA; CDR2 reads SQIVND (reference sequence). The CDR3 DNA follows: TGTGCCAGTAGTATAGATCGCGGGACAGGGAGGGGCTACACCTTC. This gives the protein CASSIDRGTGRGYTF.

This clone was detected only a few times. The J gene is TRBJ1-5, the V gene TRBV6-5, with D unresolved. This CDR3 is 15 amino acids long. The germline V and J ends were trimmed by 6 bases and 0 bases, with 12 bases remaining between them. Germline V gene sequence: CDR1 MNHEY, CDR2 SVGAGI. CDR3 in amino acids: CASRPTLTSNQPQHF. DNA for the CDR3: TGTGCCAGCAGGCCGACACTCACTAGCAATCAGCCCCAGCATTTT.

The V and J genes are TRBV24-1 and TRBJ1-2; D unresolved. Per the germline V gene, CDR1 is KGHDR and CDR2 is SFDVKD. The V and J ends lost 10 bases and 0 bases respectively, with 14 bases between them. The CDR3 length is 14 residues. The CDR3 sequence is CATRSGNSNYGYTF. The CDR3, as DNA: TGTGCCACGCGGAGCGGGAATTCTAACTATGGCTACACCTTC.

The rearrangement uses TRBV11-2 and TRBJ2-1, with TRBD2 identical over 7 bases. This CDR3 region has 18 residues. Unmatched junction bases numbered 9, after V lost 1 base and J lost 0 bases. Germline V gives CDR1 SGHAT, CDR2 FQNNGV. The CDR3 is CASSLALAAASSYNEQFF. CDR3 sequence (DNA): TGTGCCAGCAGCTTAGCTCTAGCGGCTGCTAGCTCCTACAATGAGCAGTTCTTC.

The V call is TRBV7-2, the J call TRBJ1-1, with 7 bases aligning to TRBD1. Germline V gene sequence: CDR1 SGHTA, CDR2 FQGNSA. V shed 6 bases and J 2 bases; nucleotides not matched to a gene: 6. The CDR3 spans 14 residues. The CDR3 is CASSLTGINTEAFF. CDR3 nucleotide sequence: TGTGCCAGCAGTTTGACAGGGATAAACACTGAAGCTTTCTTT.

The rearrangement uses TRBV7-9 and TRBJ2-5; D is uncertain. V was cut by 3 bases and J by 3 bases, with 8 bases left in between. This CDR3 has 13 amino acids. CDR1 and CDR2 from the germline V gene are SEHNR and FQNEAQ (reference sequence). The CDR3 bases are TGTGCCAGCAGCTTTTTCCGAGAAGAGACCCAGTACTTC. This sequence encodes CASSFFREETQYF. The variable domain in full, with the rest retrieved from reference TRBV7-9 and TRBJ2-5, is DTGVSQNPRHKITKRGQNVTFRCDPISEHNRLYWYRQTLGQGPEFLTYFQNEAQLEKSRLLSDRFSAERPKGSFSTLEIQRTEQGDSAMYLCASSFFREETQYFGPGTRLLVL.

The chain has TRBV7-2 and TRBJ2-2; 8 bases line up with TRBD1. The germline V gene has CDR1 SGHTA and CDR2 FQGNSA. V was clipped by 5 bases and J by 3 bases; unmatched bases: 5. This CDR3 region has 15 residues. CDR3 in amino acids: CASSPGQGYTGELFF. The CDR3 region has the DNA TGTGCCAGCAGCCCTGGACAGGGTTACACCGGGGAGCTGTTTTTT.